This is a list of T cell receptor beta chains from one sample in a study of blood T cell repertoires in COVID-19. Profiled with immunoSEQ multiplex PCR; TCRdb holds only in-frame clones, not every one. This table holds around 64,000 clones, under 80% found once. Input material: PBMCs or T cells enriched from blood (not recorded which). These receptor sequences come from a woman aged 55-70 years who had been exposed to COVID-19. CDR3s include the opening cysteine and the closing phenylalanine or tryptophan.

J gene: TRBJ1-6
V gene: TRBV7-2
CDR3 protein: CASSTGQVNSPLHF

J gene: TRBJ1-2
V gene: TRBV30
CDR3 protein: CAWGRAFYTF

J gene: TRBJ2-1
V gene: TRBV12-3/TRBV12-4
CDR3 protein: CASGDRGYNEQFF

J gene: TRBJ2-7
V gene: TRBV10-1
CDR3 protein: CARSGRDTERDEQYF

J gene: TRBJ1-1
V gene: TRBV29-1
CDR3 protein: CSVEGQGEAFF

J gene: TRBJ1-2
V gene: TRBV12-3/TRBV12-4
CDR3 protein: CASSIRVEGYTF

J gene: TRBJ1-1
V gene: TRBV28
CDR3 protein: CASSWSRGRGTEAFF

J gene: TRBJ2-5
V gene: TRBV6-5
CDR3 protein: CASRSPGTQYF

J gene: TRBJ2-7
V gene: TRBV7-9
CDR3 protein: CASSLSYEQYF

J gene: TRBJ2-3
V gene: TRBV20-1
CDR3 protein: CSFQGDGQYF

J gene: TRBJ1-1
V gene: TRBV4-2
CDR3 protein: CASSQEDTGSNTEAFF

J gene: TRBJ2-5
V gene: TRBV6-5
CDR3 protein: CASRVQGLQETQYF

J gene: TRBJ1-3
V gene: TRBV21-1
CDR3 protein: CASSKTGQNTIYF

J gene: TRBJ2-2
V gene: TRBV19
CDR3 protein: CASSMIENRANTGELFF

J gene: TRBJ1-2
V gene: TRBV12-3/TRBV12-4
CDR3 protein: CASSNQGYYGYTF

J gene: TRBJ2-1
V gene: TRBV6-5
CDR3 protein: CASLGRGNEQFF

J gene: TRBJ2-7
V gene: TRBV19
CDR3 protein: CASSIGTSEPYEQYF

J gene: TRBJ1-2
V gene: TRBV29-1
CDR3 protein: CSGSSQGYDGYTF

J gene: TRBJ2-2
V gene: TRBV4-2
CDR3 protein: CASSQETADLNTGELFF

J gene: TRBJ2-3
V gene: TRBV15
CDR3 protein: CATSRDVQSTDTQYF

J gene: TRBJ2-7
V gene: TRBV5-1
CDR3 protein: CASSLVGEAYEQYF

J gene: TRBJ1-4
V gene: TRBV27
CDR3 protein: CASSLTGLRKLFF

J gene: TRBJ2-6
V gene: TRBV6-2/TRBV6-3
CDR3 protein: CASSYRWFSGANVLTF

J gene: TRBJ1-2
V gene: TRBV28
CDR3 protein: CASRASTGFYGYTF

J gene: TRBJ2-2
V gene: TRBV2
CDR3 protein: CASRPWTSGLTDTGELFF

J gene: TRBJ2-7
V gene: TRBV2
CDR3 protein: CASSEGLAKTYEQYF

J gene: TRBJ1-2
V gene: TRBV2
CDR3 protein: CASSEFTGDGYTF

J gene: TRBJ2-3
V gene: TRBV21-1
CDR3 protein: CASKGRGKDMNTQYF

J gene: TRBJ2-1
V gene: TRBV7-8
CDR3 protein: CASSLTSGYNEQFF

J gene: TRBJ1-2
V gene: TRBV30
CDR3 protein: CAWRTGLGVYGYTF

J gene: TRBJ1-1
V gene: TRBV7-2
CDR3 protein: CASSSTVLRYTEAFF

J gene: TRBJ2-3
V gene: TRBV4-2
CDR3 protein: CASSQEAPPRTDTQYF

J gene: TRBJ2-7
V gene: TRBV5-1
CDR3 protein: CASSSDVRTGVEQYF

J gene: TRBJ2-1
V gene: TRBV6-2/TRBV6-3
CDR3 protein: CASSWSGALYNEQFF

J gene: TRBJ2-2
V gene: TRBV11-1
CDR3 protein: CASSFGTGGNTGELFF

J gene: TRBJ2-7
V gene: TRBV27
CDR3 protein: CASSLQGPREQYF

J gene: TRBJ1-2
V gene: TRBV2
CDR3 protein: CASRGQGSNGGGYTF

J gene: TRBJ2-3
V gene: TRBV10-3
CDR3 protein: CAISEQRSTDTQYF

J gene: TRBJ2-7
V gene: TRBV5-1
CDR3 protein: CASSLDAGTYEQYF

J gene: TRBJ1-5
V gene: TRBV28
CDR3 protein: CASSFLDRRNQPQHF

J gene: TRBJ2-5
V gene: TRBV2
CDR3 protein: CASSAYRGPEETQYF

J gene: TRBJ1-6
V gene: TRBV27
CDR3 protein: CASSPRDRGSYNSPLHF

J gene: TRBJ1-4
V gene: TRBV30
CDR3 protein: CAWSRGTTNEKLFF

J gene: TRBJ1-1
V gene: TRBV29-1
CDR3 protein: CSVASTTGNTEAFF

J gene: TRBJ1-2
V gene: TRBV11-1
CDR3 protein: CASSLAETRGYTF

J gene: TRBJ2-1
V gene: TRBV14
CDR3 protein: CASSPAGFTYNEQFF

J gene: TRBJ1-5
V gene: TRBV6-2/TRBV6-3
CDR3 protein: CASSWDSYSNQPQHF

J gene: TRBJ1-1
V gene: TRBV27
CDR3 protein: CASSDRQTRMNTEAFF